Listed below are T cell receptor beta chains from one sample, sequenced in a study of blood T cells in healthy people across ages. From the 5' RACE reads, TCRdb called clonotypes with MiXCR, one entry per CDR3 protein. This sample has roughly 500,000 distinct CDR3 sequences, with roughly 28% found just once. The sample consisted of blood. The receptors here all came from an older woman in good health. Each CDR3 is given with its conserved first and last residue. Each record gives: V gene, J gene, CDR3 protein.

TRBV20-1	TRBJ2-7	CSAPRGGRGSEQYF
TRBV20-1	TRBJ2-7	CSALTSGGRVYEQYF
TRBV5-1	.	CASSKPDSSYEQYF
TRBV30	TRBJ2-7	CAWRRSVTYEQYF
TRBV3-1	TRBJ1-1	CASSHREGTEAFF
TRBV6-5	TRBJ1-2	CASSPRDDYYGYTF
TRBV18	TRBJ2-3	CASSPESSSTDTQYF
TRBV4-1	TRBJ1-1	CASSQGPSGATEAFF
TRBV20-1	.	CSARKGNYEQFF
TRBV12-3/TRBV12-4	TRBJ1-4	CASSLLPHNEKLFF
TRBV30	TRBJ2-3	CAWSPGQGTDTRYF
TRBV9	TRBJ2-4	CASSRGLAENIQYF
TRBV12-3/TRBV12-4	TRBJ2-7	CASSPGKTYEQYF
TRBV29-1	TRBJ2-7	CSVEGGRAYEQYF
TRBV29-1	TRBJ1-2	CSVVGAGLNYGYTF
TRBV7-3	.	CASSRRQAVGDEQFF
TRBV6-5	TRBJ2-1	CASSLRPSEQFF
TRBV28	TRBJ2-5	CASSGDRGYQETQYF
TRBV7-2	TRBJ2-6	CASSSSGAGTNVLTF
TRBV5-6	TRBJ2-3	CASSATSGGPSGTDTQYF
TRBV20-1	TRBJ2-5	CSATPPAGGGETQYF
TRBV6-2/TRBV6-3	TRBJ2-2	CASSLLAANTGELFF
TRBV7-2	TRBJ2-1	CASSLLALAPNEQFF
TRBV6-2/TRBV6-3	TRBJ2-5	CASSPSTSGFFRWVETQYF
TRBV7-2	.	CASSKRGLAGTETQYF
TRBV14	TRBJ2-7	CASSAVSYEQYF
TRBV6-2/TRBV6-3	TRBJ2-7	CASKRDALVSSYEQYF
TRBV20-1	TRBJ2-5	CSAPTRSGAQETQYF
TRBV7-2	TRBJ2-5	CASSLRGSLETQYF
TRBV3-1	TRBJ1-3	CASSQKLRVSGNTIYF
TRBV4-3	.	CASSQAAGGRDEQFF
TRBV29-1	TRBJ2-3	CSVEDRGADVAGGTDTQYF
TRBV5-1	TRBJ1-2	CASSLDGLRGYTF
TRBV29-1	TRBJ1-4	CSVAGTGTEKLFF
TRBV15	TRBJ2-1	CATSRVGGSGSSYNEQFF
TRBV6-6	TRBJ1-5	CASSYGGQTNQPQHF
TRBV12-3/TRBV12-4	TRBJ1-1	CASSPWGGRAFF
TRBV10-3	TRBJ2-3	CAISPQAGGVTDTQYF
TRBV9	TRBJ2-7	CASRGERGPPYEQYF
TRBV7-6	TRBJ1-1	CASSSRTGSATEAFF
TRBV20-1	TRBJ1-2	CSASLVGQGKGIFYGYTF
TRBV12-5	TRBJ1-1	CASGFSETEAFF
TRBV5-1	TRBJ1-6	CASSPSIVGSPLHF
TRBV5-6	TRBJ2-4	CASSQARDRAKNIQYF
TRBV7-9	TRBJ1-2	CASGHSSGPYGYTF
TRBV5-1	TRBJ2-5	CASSPQVGGEETQYF
TRBV20-1	TRBJ2-3	CSALATSTDTQYF
TRBV7-9	TRBJ1-3	CASSLARRASGNTIYF
TRBV6-6	TRBJ1-4	CASTLATGLGEKLFF
TRBV28	TRBJ1-2	CASSLKGAAGTVYGYTF
TRBV20-1	TRBJ2-1	CSARAIAGGHNEQFF
TRBV29-1	TRBJ1-4	CSARPPGGEKLFF
TRBV16	TRBJ2-3	CASSRTSGGSDTQYF
TRBV6-4	TRBJ2-1	CASPLGNSYNEQFF
TRBV5-1	TRBJ1-2	CASSGSWTNYGYTF
TRBV12-3/TRBV12-4	TRBJ1-2	CASSPLAYGTF
TRBV7-9	TRBJ1-1	CASSPGGGRANTEAFF
TRBV5-1	TRBJ2-5	CASSFIQGGQTQYF
TRBV20-1	TRBJ1-1	CSARDHGRVNTEAFF